This T cell receptor (beta chain) was recorded in a study of T-cell memory formation after mild COVID-19. Findings of the study overall: A second wave expanding day 15 to 37 was CD4+-biased; contracting clones were balanced. Cross-reactive memory apparently joined, as some responding clones appeared in pre-infection memory.

This clonotype was counted between two and nine times. Its matching antigen is unknown. Sample barcodes and UMIs were carried by the TCR alpha and TCR beta cDNA libraries that 5'RACE generated with constant-segment primers. TCRdb re-called the 5' RACE reads through MiXCR, storing one row per CDR3 protein. The table lists about 270,000 distinct CDR3 sequences, roughly 16% of them singletons. Looked up from germline, CDR1 is SGHVS and CDR2 is FNYEAQ. The V and J ends lost 7 bases and 6 bases, in that order; junction bases with no gene match: 6. This CDR3 is 14 amino acids long. This chain uses TRBV7-6 with TRBJ1-4, with 9 bases identical to TRBD1. Source material: PBMCs or a T cell subset sorted from them (not recorded which). This sequence originates from a man between 18 and 29 years old who had mild COVID-19 (a few samples of this study predate the infection). Cell type and time point are not known. For the CDR3, the DNA is TGTGCCAGCAACAGGGGGCTTGGAGATGAAAAACTGTTTTTT. It codes for CASNRGLGDEKLFF.